One and the same sample provided the 10 T cell receptor beta chains below, sequenced in a study of blood T cell repertoires in COVID-19. Only in-frame clones appear in the TCRdb table, and some are missing; sequencing was by immunoSEQ multiplex PCR. The table records fewer than 200,000 clones, approximately 80% of them present only once. Sequenced sample: PBMCs or T cells enriched from blood (not recorded which). The receptors derive from a woman aged 60 to 75 with acute COVID-19.

The chain employs TRBV27 and TRBJ1-4, with 9 bases matching TRBD1. This CDR3 has 15 amino acids. Per germline, CDR1 MNHEY and CDR2 SMNVEV (reference sequence). After removal of 5 bases from V and 4 bases from J, the junction contained 5 bases not matched to a gene. The CDR3 nucleotides read TGTGCCAGCAGTCGATACAGGGGGCTTAATGAAAAACTGTTTTTT. This sequence encodes CASSRYRGLNEKLFF.

This chain links TRBV6-5 with TRBJ2-1; 10 nucleotides match TRBD1. Germline assignment: CDR1 MNHEY and CDR2 SVGAGI. The trim removed 6 bases at V and 4 bases at J, leaving 6 bases unmatched. This CDR3 region has 15 residues. Here the CDR3 DNA reads TGTGCCAGCAGAGTAGGGGACAGGGGATACAATGAGCAGTTCTTC. Residues: CASRVGDRGYNEQFF.

The V and J genes are TRBV7-2 and TRBJ2-7; TRBD1 might be the D (5 bases). Germline V gene data show CDR1 as SGHTA and CDR2 as FQGNSA. This CDR3 contains 13 residues. V was shortened by 5 bases and J by 4 bases, with 12 bases between the two germline ends. DNA for the CDR3: TGTGCCAGCAGCCTCAGGGAAGGTTACGAGCAGTACTTC. Translating gives CASSLREGYEQYF.

This clone is a singleton in its sample. The rearrangement links TRBV7-7 to TRBJ2-7, with 9 bases that match TRBD1. With V trimmed by 5 bases and J by 4 bases, 12 bases remained unmatched. The CDR3 has 16 amino acids. CDR1 and CDR2 from the germline V gene are SSHAT and FNYEAQ (reference sequence). CDR3 sequence: CASSLRDRDRWYEQYV. The CDR3 coding sequence is TGTGCCAGCAGCCTCCGGGACAGGGATAGATGGTACGAGCAGTACGTC.

The rearrangement links TRBV18 to TRBJ1-2; 7 bases match TRBD1. Trimming removed 6 bases from V and 5 bases from J; junction bases left unmatched: 9. Per the germline V gene, CDR1 is KGHSH and CDR2 is LQKENI. The CDR3 contains 14 residues. This CDR3 reads CASSAPWDSYGYTF. The CDR3 region has the DNA TGTGCCAGCTCGGCTCCCTGGGACAGTTATGGCTACACCTTC.

The rearrangement uses TRBV6-2 or TRBV6-3 and TRBJ1-1; D gene uncertain. This CDR3 has 15 residues. Germline values: CDR1 MNHEY, CDR2 SVGEGT. V was cut by 5 bases and J by 0 bases, with 13 bases left in between. CDR3 DNA: TGTGCCAGCAGTACATACAGAACATTGAACACTGAAGCTTTCTTT. This sequence encodes CASSTYRTLNTEAFF.

V gene TRBV7-2 combines with J gene TRBJ1-3; D gene uncertain. CDR3 length equals 13 residues. Germline CDR1 SGHTA, CDR2 FQGNSA. V lost 8 bases, J lost 4 bases, and 12 bases lay in between. CDR3 DNA sequence: TGTGCCAGCCGCGGCATGTCCGGAAACACCATATATTTT. Translation gives CASRGMSGNTIYF.

This rearrangement joins TRBV4-2 to TRBJ1-1, with 8 bases aligning to TRBD1. Trimming at V came to 0 bases and at J to 5 bases, leaving 5 bases not matched to a gene. The CDR3 spans 15 residues. Germline CDR1 and CDR2: LGHNA and YNFKEQ. CDR3 coding DNA: TGTGCCAGCAGCCAAGATTCAGGGGGCTTTACTGAAGCTTTCTTT. Protein sequence: CASSQDSGGFTEAFF.

The chain couples TRBV4-3 to TRBJ1-1; D uncertain. Trimming left V 10 bases short and J 3 bases short, with 9 bases between. The CDR3 loop spans 11 amino acids. Germline CDR1 LGHNA, CDR2 YSLEER. Written as DNA, the CDR3 is TGCGCCACCCGAGGCTACACTGAAGCTTTCTTT. It yields the protein CATRGYTEAFF.

This clone came up a few times. The chain carries TRBV6-5 and TRBJ2-1, with 10 bases fitting TRBD2. The length of the CDR3 is 14 residues. The trim removed 4 bases at V and 8 bases at J, leaving 5 bases unmatched. Germline V lookup: CDR1 MNHEY, CDR2 SVGAGI. The CDR3 DNA is TGTGCCAGCAGTTTCCAGCGGGAGGGCCATGAGCAGTTCTTC. Its translation is CASSFQREGHEQFF.